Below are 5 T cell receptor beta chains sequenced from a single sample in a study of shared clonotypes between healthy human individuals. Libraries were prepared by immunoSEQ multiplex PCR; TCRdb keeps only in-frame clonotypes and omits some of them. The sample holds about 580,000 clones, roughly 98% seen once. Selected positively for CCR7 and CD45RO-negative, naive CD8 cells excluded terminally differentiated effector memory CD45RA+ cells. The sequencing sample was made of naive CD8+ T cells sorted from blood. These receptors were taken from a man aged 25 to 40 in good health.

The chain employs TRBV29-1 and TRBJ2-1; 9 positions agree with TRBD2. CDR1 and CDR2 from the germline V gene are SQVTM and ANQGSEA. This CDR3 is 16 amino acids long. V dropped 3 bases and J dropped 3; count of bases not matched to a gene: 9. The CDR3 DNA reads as TGCAGCGTTGATCGTCCGCGGGAGGGCCTCTACAATGAGCAGTTCTTC. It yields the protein CSVDRPREGLYNEQFF.

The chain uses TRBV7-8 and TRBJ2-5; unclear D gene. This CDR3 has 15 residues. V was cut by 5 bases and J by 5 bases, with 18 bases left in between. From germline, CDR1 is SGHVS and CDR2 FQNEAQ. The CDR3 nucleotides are TGTGCCAGCAGCACAAACCTCCCCCCGGAGGAGACCCAGTACTTC. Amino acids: CASSTNLPPEETQYF.

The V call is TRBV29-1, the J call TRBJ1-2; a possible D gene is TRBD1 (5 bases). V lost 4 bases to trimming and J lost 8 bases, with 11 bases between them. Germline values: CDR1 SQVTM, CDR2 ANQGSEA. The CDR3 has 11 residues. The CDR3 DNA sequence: TGCAGCGTTGGGAGCAGGGCCGGCTACACCTTC. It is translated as CSVGSRAGYTF.

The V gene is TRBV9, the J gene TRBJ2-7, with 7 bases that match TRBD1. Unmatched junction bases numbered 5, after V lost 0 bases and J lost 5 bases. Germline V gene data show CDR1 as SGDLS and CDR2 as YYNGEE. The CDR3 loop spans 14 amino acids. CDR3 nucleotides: TGTGCCAGCAGCGTAGAACAGGGGAGTAACGAGCAGTACTTC. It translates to CASSVEQGSNEQYF. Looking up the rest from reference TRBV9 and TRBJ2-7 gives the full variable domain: DSGVTQTPKHLITATGQRVTLRCSPRSGDLSVYWYQQSLDQGLQFLIQYYNGEERAKGNILERFSAQQFPDLHSELNLSSLELGDSALYFCASSVEQGSNEQYFGPGTRLTVT.

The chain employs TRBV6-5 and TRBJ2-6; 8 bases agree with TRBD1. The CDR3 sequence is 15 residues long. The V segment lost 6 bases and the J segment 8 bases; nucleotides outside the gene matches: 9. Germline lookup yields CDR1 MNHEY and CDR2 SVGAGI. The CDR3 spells CASRTGTGMTNVLTF. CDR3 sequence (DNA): TGTGCCAGCAGAACCGGGACAGGAATGACCAACGTCCTGACTTTC.